A selection of T cell receptor beta chains follows, all from one sample in a study of regulatory and conventional T cells in RAG deficiency. The table came from immunoSEQ multiplex PCR; TCRdb's copy has only in-frame clones and leaves some out. The top ten clones hold over 0.7% of a sample with tens of thousands of clones, 75% to 95% of them seen once. The same data also went into a second study, on regulatory T cells.

The specimen sequenced was Tregs sorted from blood. The receptors were gathered from a human donor in good health. The CDR3 runs from the conserved cysteine through the conserved F or W. D genes are given only for firm matches. Size is omitted from some rows. Given values are once, few, many or a class for expanded clones.

>TRBV2|NA|TRBJ1-1|NA|15
CASSEWGHKNTEAFF
TGTGCCAGCAGTGAGTGGGGGCATAAGAACACTGAAGCTTTCTTT
>TRBV27|NA|TRBJ2-5|TRBD1|13
CASSFWDRGTQYF
TGTGCCAGCAGTTTTTGGGACAGGGGGACCCAGTACTTC
>TRBV5-1|NA|TRBJ2-3|NA|14
CASSLTSRPDTQYF
TGCGCCAGCAGCTTGACTAGTCGGCCAGATACGCAGTATTTT
>TRBV19|NA|TRBJ1-3|NA|14
CASSPTGVGNTIYF
TGTGCCAGTAGTCCCACGGGGGTCGGAAACACCATATATTTT
>TRBV5-6|once|TRBJ1-5|NA|13
CASSLGPDQPQHF
TGTGCCAGCAGCTTGGGGCCCGATCAGCCCCAGCATTTT
>TRBV19|NA|TRBJ2-7|NA|15
CASSILYGATYEQYF
TGTGCCAGTAGTATACTCTACGGAGCTACCTACGAGCAGTACTTC
>TRBV28|NA|TRBJ1-1|NA|14
CASSLLAGNTEAFF
TGTGCCAGCAGTTTGCTCGCCGGGAACACTGAAGCTTTCTTT
>TRBV6-1|NA|TRBJ2-1|TRBD1|14
CASIGTGSYNEQFF
TGTGCCAGCATTGGGACAGGGTCCTACAATGAGCAGTTCTTC
>TRBV6-6|NA|TRBJ2-2|TRBD1|13
CASDRGTAGELFF
TGTGCCAGCGACAGGGGGACCGCCGGGGAGCTGTTTTTT
>TRBV7-2|NA|TRBJ1-5|NA|13
CASSLQGNQPQHF
TGTGCCAGCAGCTTACAGGGTAATCAGCCCCAGCATTTT
>TRBV29-1|NA|TRBJ2-3|TRBD2|12
CTGGVRTDTQYF
TGCACGGGGGGTGTGCGCACAGATACGCAGTATTTT
>TRBV12-5|NA|TRBJ2-7|NA|15
CASGLGGQNSYEQYF
TGTGCTAGTGGTTTGGGGGGACAAAACTCCTACGAGCAGTACTTC
>TRBV15|NA|TRBJ2-3|NA|13
CATSRGSTDTQYF
TGTGCCACCAGCAGGGGGAGCACAGATACGCAGTATTTT
>TRBV27|NA|TRBJ2-2|TRBD2|19
CASSLWGGTGGGPTGELFF
TGTGCCAGCAGTTTATGGGGGGGGACGGGTGGGGGACCCACCGGGGAGCTGTTTTTT
>TRBV19|NA|TRBJ1-2|TRBD1|14
CASSIIGTVYGYTF
TGTGCCAGTAGTATAATAGGGACAGTCTATGGCTACACCTTC
>TRBV19|NA|TRBJ2-1|NA|14
CASKALTGRNEQFF
TGTGCCAGTAAGGCATTGACAGGACGTAATGAGCAGTTCTTC
>TRBV5-1|NA|TRBJ1-6|NA|13
CASSFWARSPLHF
TGCGCCAGCAGCTTTTGGGCGCGCTCACCCCTCCACTTT
>TRBV5-6|few|TRBJ1-4|NA|14
CASRLTGHNEKLFF
TGTGCCAGCAGGCTAACGGGACATAATGAAAAACTGTTTTTT
>TRBV6-5|NA|TRBJ2-7|TRBD1|16
CASSSRDRGRGYEQYF
TGTGCCAGCAGTTCTCGGGACAGGGGGCGAGGCTACGAGCAGTACTTC
>TRBV5-4|NA|TRBJ1-1|NA|13
CASSLRGNTEAFF
TGTGCCAGCAGCTTGCGAGGGAACACTGAAGCTTTCTTT
>TRBV28|NA|TRBJ2-1|TRBD1|15
CASSLDGTGNNEQFF
TGTGCCAGCAGTTTGGACGGGACAGGCAACAATGAGCAGTTCTTC
>TRBV7-8|NA|TRBJ1-2|NA|13
CASSLAGFYGYAF
TGTGCCAGCAGCTTAGCAGGGTTCTATGGCTACGCCTTC
>TRBV6-1|NA|TRBJ2-7|NA|15
CASSARDILGYEQYF
TGTGCCAGCAGTGCTCGGGATATACTTGGCTACGAGCAGTACTTC
>TRBV2|NA|TRBJ1-5|NA|15
CASSGISAGNQPQHF
TGTGCCAGCAGTGGGATTTCAGCGGGAAATCAGCCCCAGCATTTT
>TRBV14|NA|TRBJ2-7|NA|11
CASSHSYEQYF
TGTGCCAGCAGCCACTCCTACGAGCAGTACTTC
>TRBV7-2|NA|TRBJ1-5|TRBD1|13
CASSRQGGQPQHF
TGTGCCAGCAGCCGACAGGGTGGTCAGCCCCAGCATTTT